This TCR beta chain was found in a study of T cells in tuberculosis. At the level of the study: This South African cohort compared adolescents with or without latent tuberculosis against adults with active tuberculosis. Study observations and caveats: Smaller distances to GMM-specific TCRs suggested their expansion in active tuberculosis. A GMM-specific repertoire classifier reached approximately 84% accuracy, AUROC 0.7 to 0.9. Cases with active tuberculosis were adults, while controls were adolescents.

CDR1 and CDR2 (germline): SGHAT, FQNNGV. V was pared by 3 bases and J by 4 bases, with 9 bases between. The CDR3 consists of 14 residues. In regard to this clone: The antigen is undetermined.

Libraries were prepared by immunoSEQ multiplex PCR; TCRdb keeps only in-frame clonotypes and omits some of them. Among fewer than 30,000 clones listed, 90% to 95% were seen once. Specimen: PBMCs. The rearrangement uses TRBV11-2 and TRBJ2-2; D is uncertain. This sequence was found in a donor under 30 with latent tuberculosis or without tuberculosis infection. The CDR3 sequence is CASSFLRSTGELFF. DNA for the CDR3: TGTGCCAGCAGCTTCCTGAGATCCACCGGGGAGCTGTTTTTT.